One and the same sample provided the 32 T cell receptor beta chains below, sequenced in a study of radiotherapy plus CTLA-4 blockade in lung cancer. Using immunoSEQ multiplex PCR, the repertoire was profiled, and TCRdb retains in-frame clones only, with some absent. The repertoire holds approximately 94,000 clones, with 82% as singletons. The material sequenced was peripheral blood, taken from a patient treated with radiotherapy plus ipilimumab. Every receptor here comes from a human donor with non-small cell lung cancer that progressed on radiotherapy plus ipilimumab.

This sequence joins TRBV27 and TRBJ2-3; D remains unclear. CDR3 length equals 11 residues. V lost 8 bases and J lost 0, with 3 bases in between. Germline-derived CDR1 and CDR2 are MNHEY and SMNVEV (reference sequence). CDR3 nucleotide sequence: TGTGCCAGCGGGAGCACAGATACGCAGTATTTT. This translates into CASGSTDTQYF.

The rearrangement uses TRBV9 and TRBJ1-4, with TRBD1 matching 7 bases. Germline V gene sequence: CDR1 SGDLS, CDR2 YYNGEE. Trimming removed 0 bases from V and 7 bases from J; junction bases left unmatched: 9. The CDR3 has 16 amino acids. DNA for the CDR3: TGTGCCAGCAGCGTAGAAGGGCAGGGGGGTCGTGAAAAACTGTTTTTT. Translating it yields CASSVEGQGGREKLFF.

The CDR3 coding sequence is TGTGCCAGCAGTTCGACTAGCGGGGGGTCCGCCTACAATGAGCAGTTCTTC. Translating it yields CASSSTSGGSAYNEQFF. This chain uses TRBV2 with TRBJ2-1; 13 nucleotides match TRBD2. The CDR3 is 17 residues long. Trimming removed 5 bases from V and 2 bases from J; junction bases left unmatched: 6. Germline V gene lookup returns CDR1 SNHLY and CDR2 FYNNEI.

The chain has TRBV4-1 and TRBJ2-7; D ambiguous. The CDR3 spans 15 residues. V was shortened by 0 bases and J by 2 bases, with 11 bases between the two germline ends. The germline V gene encodes CDR1 MGHRA and CDR2 YSYEKL. The CDR3 is CASSQEKDHTYEQYF. The DNA of the CDR3 is TGCGCCAGCAGCCAAGAAAAGGACCACACCTACGAGCAGTACTTC.

This clone was seen a handful of times. J is TRBJ2-7 and V is TRBV10-3; D ambiguous. The V end was cut by 2 bases, the J end by 1 base, with 9 bases between. The CDR3 has 14 residues. CDR1 is ENHRY and CDR2 is SYGVKD in the germline V gene. The CDR3 loop reads CAISEVHGSYEQYF. CDR3 nucleotides: TGTGCCATCAGTGAGGTTCACGGTTCCTACGAGCAGTACTTC.

V is TRBV5-4 and J is TRBJ1-4, with no clear D. This CDR3 has 13 residues. Trimming shortened V by 1 base and J by 10 bases, and 11 bases separated the two germline ends. Germline V lookup: CDR1 SGHNT, CDR2 YYREEE (reference sequence). The CDR3 DNA reads TGTGCCAGCAGCTTGAACAGTTTTGGAAAACTGTTTTTT. As protein: CASSLNSFGKLFF.

As DNA, the CDR3 is TGTGCCAGCAGAGCGCGGGGGACTAGCGGGAGGACAGATACGCAGTATTTT. This encodes CASRARGTSGRTDTQYF. V and J are TRBV27 and TRBJ2-3; 15 nucleotides line up with TRBD2. With V trimmed by 6 bases and J by 3 bases, 7 bases remained unmatched. Germline V lookup: CDR1 MNHEY, CDR2 SMNVEV (reference sequence). The CDR3 is 17 residues long.

V usage is TRBV6-1 and J usage is TRBJ2-7; D call uncertain. CDR3 length equals 12 residues. V lost 4 bases and J 3 bases, leaving 7 bases between the germline ends. CDR1 and CDR2 from the germline V gene are MNHNS and SASEGT. The DNA for the CDR3 is TGTGCCAGCAGTGGGCTAAACTACGAGCAGTACTTC. This translates into CASSGLNYEQYF.

This chain uses TRBV6-1 with TRBJ1-5, with a possible D match to TRBD1 (6 bases). The CDR3 spans 14 residues. CDR1 is MNHNS and CDR2 is SASEGT in the germline V gene. Trimming left V 6 bases short and J 5 bases short, with 14 bases between. The CDR3 nucleotides are TGTGCCAGCAGCCTTACAGGGACGGATCAGCCCCAGCATTTT. Translating gives CASSLTGTDQPQHF.

The chain couples TRBV6-5 to TRBJ1-5; TRBD1 agrees at 10 bases. The CDR3 extends over 15 amino acids. Germline trimming cut 4 bases from V and 4 bases from J; bases unmatched to any gene: 4. From germline, CDR1 is MNHEY and CDR2 SVGAGI. The CDR3 nucleotides read TGTGCCAGCAGTTCTAGACAGGGGGCAAATCAGCCCCAGCATTTT. Residues: CASSSRQGANQPQHF.

DNA for the CDR3: TGTGCCAGCCTGGGGACAGGGGGCGCCGATGGCTACACCTTC. This sequence encodes CASLGTGGADGYTF. V gene TRBV28 combines with J gene TRBJ1-2, with 12 bases lining up with TRBD1. The J segment lost 6 bases and the V segment lost 8 bases, leaving 7 bases of the junction unmatched. The CDR3 extends over 14 amino acids. Germline values: CDR1 MDHEN, CDR2 SYDVKM.

This clone turned up a few times. This sample also contains other DNA sequences that code for the same CDR3. This rearrangement joins TRBV28 to TRBJ2-1; 8 bases line up with TRBD1. The junction had 13 bases not matched to a gene; V was cut back by 5 bases and J by 4 bases. This CDR3 is 17 amino acids long. Per the germline V gene, CDR1 is MDHEN and CDR2 is SYDVKM. The CDR3 sequence is CASSLVSGTGLYNEQFF. CDR3 DNA sequence: TGTGCCAGCAGTCTAGTCTCCGGGACAGGACTATACAATGAGCAGTTCTTC. Full variable domain (outside the CDR3, taken from reference TRBV28 and TRBJ2-1): DVKVTQSSRYLVKRTGEKVFLECVQDMDHENMFWYRQDPGLGLRLIYFSYDVKMKEKGDIPEGYSVSREKKERFSLILESASTNQTSMYLCASSLVSGTGLYNEQFFGPGTRLTVL.

This chain connects TRBV9 to TRBJ2-1, with 10 bases aligning to TRBD2. The CDR3 spans 18 residues. The V gene end was trimmed by 3 bases and the J gene end by 1 base; junction bases not matched to a gene: 10. Per the germline V gene, CDR1 is SGDLS and CDR2 is YYNGEE. CDR3 bases: TGTGCCAGCAGCGGAAGATCCGTAGCGGGAGGTTCCTACAATGAGCAGTTCTTC. Encoded protein: CASSGRSVAGGSYNEQFF.

This CDR3 reads CASSRRLELSYNEQFF. DNA of the CDR3: TGTGCCAGCAGTCGGAGGCTAGAGCTTTCCTACAATGAGCAGTTCTTC. The chain joins TRBV28 to TRBJ2-1; perhaps TRBD2 as D (5 bases). In germline, CDR1 is MDHEN, CDR2 SYDVKM. This CDR3 has 16 amino acids. With 5 bases removed from V and 1 base from J, the gap between germline ends came to 15 bases.

This chain connects TRBV27 to TRBJ2-7; 7 bases fit TRBD1. Germline-derived CDR1 and CDR2 are MNHEY and SMNVEV (reference sequence). J lost 4 bases, V lost 2 bases, and 11 bases had no gene match. CDR3 length equals 16 residues. CDR3 sequence: CASSLPSGTAKYEQYF. CDR3 nucleotide sequence: TGTGCCAGCAGTTTACCTTCCGGGACAGCCAAATACGAGCAGTACTTC.

V is TRBV6-1 and J is TRBJ2-7, with D perhaps TRBD2 (7 bases). CDR3 size: 15 residues. Germline-derived CDR1 and CDR2 are MNHNS and SASEGT. V was trimmed by 5 bases and J by 5 bases, leaving 19 bases between them. The CDR3 loop is CASSWSSGAGDEQYV. CDR3 DNA: TGTGCCAGCAGTTGGTCCTCGGGGGCGGGAGACGAGCAGTACGTC.

This clone was counted only a few times. The CDR3 is CAISESLAGNEQYV. The DNA of the CDR3 is TGTGCCATCAGTGAGTCCTTAGCGGGTAACGAGCAGTACGTC. V usage is TRBV10-3 and J usage is TRBJ2-7; 7 bases match TRBD2. Unmatched junction bases numbered 4, after V lost 0 bases and J lost 5 bases. From germline, CDR1 is ENHRY and CDR2 SYGVKD. The CDR3 totals 14 residues.

The chain combines TRBV5-8 with TRBJ2-1; D ambiguous. There are 17 residues in the CDR3. Germline CDR1 reads SGHTS; CDR2 reads YDEGEE. The V end was cut by 4 bases, the J end by 7 bases, with 24 bases between. In DNA, the CDR3 is TGTGCCAGCAGCCCACTCGGGTGGGCCCCTTCTGGGAATGAGCAGTTCTTC. It encodes CASSPLGWAPSGNEQFF.

This chain uses TRBV7-8 with TRBJ2-3, with D possibly being TRBD2 (5 bases). The V gene's germline CDR1 is SGHVS and CDR2 FQNEAQ. This CDR3 region has 13 residues. Trimming removed 1 base at V and 6 bases at J, with 8 bases between. The CDR3 DNA reads TGTGCCAGCAGCTTAGGGGAGCGCGATACGCAGTATTTT. It encodes CASSLGERDTQYF.

J is TRBJ2-3 and V is TRBV4-2; D is uncertain. In germline, CDR1 is LGHNA, CDR2 YNFKEQ. The CDR3 contains 14 residues. The germline V and J ends were trimmed by 1 base and 4 bases, with 9 bases remaining between them. The CDR3 spells CASSQGKGADTQYF. The CDR3 DNA reads as TGTGCCAGCAGCCAAGGGAAAGGCGCAGATACGCAGTATTTT.

V and J are TRBV18 and TRBJ1-5, with D possibly being TRBD1 (6 bases). Germline loops: CDR1 KGHSH, CDR2 LQKENI. V was pared by 3 bases and J by 7 bases, with 13 bases between. CDR3 length: 14 residues. The CDR3 reads CASSPGGAQQPQHF. The DNA for the CDR3 is TGTGCCAGCTCACCGGGGGGGGCTCAACAGCCCCAGCATTTT.

This chain links TRBV27 with TRBJ2-3; D is unclear. V dropped 5 bases and J dropped 0 bases, with 12 bases sitting between them. CDR1 and CDR2 from the germline V gene are MNHEY and SMNVEV (reference sequence). The CDR3 length is 15 residues. The CDR3 sequence: CASSPPHISTDTQYF. The CDR3 nucleotides read TGTGCCAGCAGTCCACCTCACATTAGCACAGATACGCAGTATTTT.

The chain couples TRBV28 to TRBJ1-1, with D unresolved. Germline CDR1 is MDHEN and CDR2 is SYDVKM. V was trimmed by 8 bases and J by 1 base, leaving 11 bases between them. The CDR3 is 13 residues long. The CDR3 nucleotides read TGTGCCAGCCAACCAAAGCGGAACACTGAAGCTTTCTTT. Protein: CASQPKRNTEAFF.

This rearrangement joins TRBV5-8 to TRBJ1-1, with D possibly TRBD1 on 5 matching bases. Germline assignment: CDR1 SGHTS and CDR2 YDEGEE. V shed 2 bases and J shed 1 base, with 12 bases lying between them. This CDR3 is built from 15 residues. The CDR3 region has the DNA TGTGCCAGCAGCTTTGTAGGACACAGGAACACTGAAGCTTTCTTT. Translated: CASSFVGHRNTEAFF.

The chain combines TRBV30 with TRBJ2-1, with D hard to call. The germline CDR1 and CDR2 sequences are GTSNPN and SVGIG (reference sequence). Trimming pared 0 bases from V and 6 bases from J, leaving 6 bases between. CDR3 length: 12 residues. The CDR3: CAWSVDRNEQFF. In DNA form, the CDR3 reads TGTGCCTGGAGTGTGGATCGCAATGAGCAGTTCTTC.

This clone is a singleton in its sample. CDR3 nucleotide sequence: TGTGCCAGCAGTTTAAGGTCGGGTCTAGCTACCGGGGAGCTGTTTTTT. This encodes CASSLRSGLATGELFF. This chain uses TRBV27 with TRBJ2-2; TRBD2 is a possible D gene (5 bases). The V end lost 2 bases, the J end lost 5 bases, and 15 bases lay between the germline ends. Germline CDR1 reads MNHEY; CDR2 reads SMNVEV (reference sequence). The CDR3 consists of 16 residues.

The CDR3 region has the DNA TGTGCCAGCAGTGTTGATAGCAGATCGGGATACAATGAGCAGTTCTTC. Translated: CASSVDSRSGYNEQFF. The genes are TRBV28 and TRBJ2-1, with D perhaps TRBD2 (5 bases). This CDR3 region has 16 residues. V lost 5 bases to trimming and J lost 4 bases, with 18 bases between them. Germline V gene lookup returns CDR1 MDHEN and CDR2 SYDVKM.

V usage is TRBV6-1 and J usage is TRBJ2-7, with no clear D. Germline V lookup: CDR1 MNHNS, CDR2 SASEGT. With 4 bases removed from V and 0 bases from J, the gap between germline ends came to 13 bases. This CDR3 region has 15 residues. The CDR3 sequence: CASSGTGGPSYEQYF. The CDR3 DNA follows: TGTGCCAGCAGTGGAACGGGTGGACCCTCCTACGAGCAGTACTTC.

The chain combines TRBV7-2 with TRBJ2-3, with 9 bases aligning to TRBD1. Germline assignment: CDR1 SGHTA and CDR2 FQGNSA. The CDR3 extends over 16 amino acids. With 9 bases clipped from V and 6 bases from J, the junction kept 16 bases outside the gene matches. The CDR3 sequence: CASRKPGQGAGDTQYF. In nucleotides, the CDR3 is TGTGCCAGTAGAAAACCGGGACAGGGAGCTGGGGATACGCAGTATTTT.

The rearrangement uses TRBV27 and TRBJ1-1; unclear D gene. The length of the CDR3 is 12 residues. Germline V gene lookup returns CDR1 MNHEY and CDR2 SMNVEV (reference sequence). V lost 5 bases to trimming and J lost 7 bases, with 11 bases between them. CDR3 nucleotide sequence: TGTGCCAGCAGTCGCCGGGGTATTGAAGCTTTCTTT. Translation gives CASSRRGIEAFF.

V usage is TRBV11-2 and J usage is TRBJ2-1; D possibly corresponds to TRBD1 (8 bases). There are 16 residues in the CDR3. Trimming pared 6 bases from V and 2 bases from J, leaving 17 bases between. From germline, CDR1 is SGHAT and CDR2 FQNNGV. CDR3 bases: TGTGCCAGCAGAACAGGGGGGGCGGGAGCCTACAATGAGCAGTTCTTC. Translated, it gives CASRTGGAGAYNEQFF.

This clone showed up just a few times. V usage is TRBV6-1 and J usage is TRBJ2-7; D not certain. V gave up 8 bases and J gave up 6 bases, with 17 bases separating them. The CDR3 sequence is 13 residues long. CDR1 and CDR2 from the germline V gene are MNHNS and SASEGT. The CDR3 nucleotides read TGTGCCAGCGGGCGTGCTAGTGCGCGCGAGCAGTACTTC. Protein: CASGRASAREQYF.